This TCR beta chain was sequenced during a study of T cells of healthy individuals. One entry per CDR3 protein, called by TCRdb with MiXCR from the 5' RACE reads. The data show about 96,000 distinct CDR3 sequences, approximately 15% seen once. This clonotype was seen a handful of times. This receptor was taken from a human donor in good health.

The CDR3 DNA reads TGTGCCAGCAGTTTTGTTAGCGGCAATGAGCAGTTCTTC. Amino acid sequence: CASSFVSGNEQFF. The V gene is TRBV12-3 or TRBV12-4, the J gene TRBJ2-1; D may be TRBD2 (6 bases). Between the trimmed V and J ends, which lost 3 bases and 6 bases, there was a span of 9 bases. The CDR3 contains 13 residues.